This section outlines one T cell receptor (beta chain) sequence together with its context. Its antigen is unknown. Base qualities are missing; no much larger clone stands one base away. The entry originates in a study of blood T cell repertoires in COVID-19 (TCRdb year 2020). Regarding the study in general: Samples from collaborators originated in the United States, Italy and Spain and spanned both the acute and convalescent phases of COVID-19. Deeply sampled blood TCRbeta repertoires from subjects exposed to, actively infected with, or recovered from COVID-19 were included in the dataset. The sample metadata nearly always contained a de-identified subject ID, COVID-19 status, age in years and sex. The repertoires were released in a freely available public database intended as a resource for research on the immune response to SARS-CoV-2. Samples came from the ongoing ImmuneRACE study (first 160 participants) plus 1,254 subjects from 6 global collaborators. The prospective study material was composed of cDNA or gDNA derived from T cells, B-cell-depleted T cells, or PBMCs. HLA class I and class II types, where available, came from metadata supplied by the sample provider rather than from assay-based typing.

Findings and caveats that apply to the study as a whole: The amount of clinical and demographic metadata varied by source and participant and was provided uncurated.

TCRbeta CDR3 regions were amplified from genomic DNA by means of the immunoSEQ Assay, a bias-controlled multiplex PCR. The original pipeline was this. Nucleated cell counts per sample were estimated from amplification of reference gene primers within the assay. To quantify the absolute abundance of each unique TCRbeta CDR3 rearrangement, sequence reads were collapsed and filtered. For each sample, productive Simpson clonality was calculated as the square root of Simpson's diversity index over productive rearrangements. TCRdb holds this immuneACCESS table with in-frame rearrangements only. Some clones are missing; in checked studies, unresolved V genes explain under half, and the rest has no known cause. V and J calls and clone size are those listed in that table; D and trimming were worked out from the DNA. Recorded for this sample are almost 30,000 clones; about 80% of them occurred a single time. Roughly half of the sample is in the top ten clones.

Relative to germline, V is missing 3 bases and J is missing 2 bases, with 0 bases of the junction outside any gene match. Measured from the cysteine to the phenylalanine, the CDR3 is 13 residues long. CDR3 DNA is the only sequence kept; it has 39 bases, read in frame from the first base. Collaborating institutions collected whole blood in K2EDTA tubes following their own protocols. For TCRbeta analysis, collaborators shipped samples in one of three forms: frozen whole blood, isolated PBMCs, or DNA extracted from either of those sample types. The clonotype was recovered from a woman in her 70s with acute or convalescent COVID-19. Rearrangement joined TRBV12-3 or TRBV12-4 to TRBJ1-2, with 7 bases aligning to TRBD1. The material sequenced was peripheral blood. In nucleotide form, the sequence is TGTGCCAGCAGTTTGGGACAGAACTATGGCTACACCTTC. It codes for CASSLGQNYGYTF.